This T cell receptor beta chain appears in the sequencing data of a study of cytomegalovirus exposure and HLA in healthy donors. Primers: 60 Vbeta forward and 13 Jbeta reverse. Libraries were prepared by immunoSEQ multiplex PCR; TCRdb keeps only in-frame clonotypes and omits some of them. The data show about 160,000 clones, with approximately 80% seen just once and approximately 7% held by the top ten. At least ten counts were recorded for this clone. Its antigen is currently unknown. Study-level results: When presence/absence was analysed, sequencing depth was taken to be roughly uniform across donors.

Between the trimmed V and J ends, which lost 5 bases and 5 bases, there was a span of 6 bases. The CDR3 loop spans 10 amino acids. Germline V CDR1 and CDR2: DFQATT, SNEGSKA (reference sequence). The origin of this receptor is a woman aged 40-49 years in good health and CMV-seropositive. The chain employs TRBV20-1 and TRBJ1-1; D not certain. The sequenced sample was PBMCs. The chain's CDR3 is CSAGRTEAFF. The DNA for the CDR3 is TGCAGTGCTGGGAGGACTGAAGCTTTCTTT.